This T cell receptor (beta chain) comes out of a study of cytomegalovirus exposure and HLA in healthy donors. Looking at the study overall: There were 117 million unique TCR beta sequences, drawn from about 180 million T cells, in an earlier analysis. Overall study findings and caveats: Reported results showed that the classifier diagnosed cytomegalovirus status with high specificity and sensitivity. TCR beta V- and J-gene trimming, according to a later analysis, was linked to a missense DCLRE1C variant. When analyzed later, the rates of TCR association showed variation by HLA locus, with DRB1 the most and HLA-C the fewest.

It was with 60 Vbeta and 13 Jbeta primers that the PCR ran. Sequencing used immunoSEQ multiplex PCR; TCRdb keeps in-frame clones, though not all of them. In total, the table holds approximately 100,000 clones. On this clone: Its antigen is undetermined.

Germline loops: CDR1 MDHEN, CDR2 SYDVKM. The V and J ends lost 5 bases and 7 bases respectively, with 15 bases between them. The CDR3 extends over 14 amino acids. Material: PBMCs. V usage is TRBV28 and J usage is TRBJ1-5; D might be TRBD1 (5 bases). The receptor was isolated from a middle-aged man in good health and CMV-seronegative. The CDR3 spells CASSPRQPGQPQHF. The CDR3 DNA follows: TGTGCCAGCAGTCCGCGACAGCCTGGCCAGCCCCAGCATTTT.